In its sample, the clone carrying this T cell receptor (beta chain) was seen a few times. These data originate in a study of shared clonotypes between healthy human individuals. Study details: Per donor, CD8 memory used one plate, CD8 naive used two, CD4 memory used three and CD4 naive used three.

CDR1 and CDR2 from the germline V gene are KGHSH and LQKENI. Trimming left V 5 bases short and J 0 bases short, with 8 bases between. This CDR3 contains 15 residues. The assay was immunoSEQ multiplex PCR, and TCRdb's table has in-frame clones only and misses some. The sample has around 700,000 clones; 72% are singletons. The origin of this receptor is a woman aged 30 to 39 in good health. What was sequenced was memory CD4+ T cells sorted from blood. Subset indicated: CD45RA-negative fraction. The chain links TRBV18 to TRBJ2-6, with D unclear. The CDR3: CASSALPSGANVLTF. Written as DNA, the CDR3 is TGTGCCAGCTCAGCCCTTCCCTCTGGGGCCAACGTCCTGACTTTC.